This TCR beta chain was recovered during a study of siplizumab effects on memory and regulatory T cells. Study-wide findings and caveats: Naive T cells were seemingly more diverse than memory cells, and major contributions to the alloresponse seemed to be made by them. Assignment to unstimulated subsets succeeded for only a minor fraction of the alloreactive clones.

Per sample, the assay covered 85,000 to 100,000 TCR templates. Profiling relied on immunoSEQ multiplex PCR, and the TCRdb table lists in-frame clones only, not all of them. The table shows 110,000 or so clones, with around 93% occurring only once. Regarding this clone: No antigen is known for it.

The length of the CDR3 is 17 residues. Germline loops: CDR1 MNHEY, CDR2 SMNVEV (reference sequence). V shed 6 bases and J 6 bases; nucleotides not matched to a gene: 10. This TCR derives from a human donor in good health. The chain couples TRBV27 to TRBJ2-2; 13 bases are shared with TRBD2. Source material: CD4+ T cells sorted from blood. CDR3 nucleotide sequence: TGTGCCAGCAGCCGGACTAGCGGGGGCTCCTGGGCCGGGGAGCTGTTTTTT. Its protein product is CASSRTSGGSWAGELFF.